Shown below are 5 T cell receptor beta chains from a single sample sequenced in a study of regulatory T cells in long-lasting Graves disease. Time point here: persistent/refractory GD, antithyroid drugs over 5 years with positive TRAb. Generation of the TCR library employed RNA extracted from PBMCs. iRepertoire HTBI primers and Arm-PCR of CDR3 regions built TCR beta libraries. MiXCR, run by TCRdb on the multiplex PCR reads, gives a single entry per CDR3 protein. This sample carries some 450,000 distinct CDR3 sequences, around 24% of them seen once, and the ten largest clones take approximately 25%. The source was peripheral blood mononuclear cells (PBMCs), collected when the disease was refractory, from a patient treated with antithyroid drugs. These receptors all stem from a female donor with Graves disease.

In its sample, this clonotype was seen a few times. V gene TRBV7-9 combines with J gene TRBJ2-4; 8 positions agree with TRBD2. Germline trimming cut 5 bases from V and 3 bases from J; bases unmatched to any gene: 12. Germline CDR1 and CDR2: SEHNR and FQNEAQ (reference sequence). This CDR3 is 17 amino acids long. The chain's CDR3 is CASSTRDREGSKNIQYF. The CDR3 bases are TGTGCCAGCAGCACCAGGGATCGGGAGGGGAGCAAAAACATTCAGTACTTC. Full variable domain (remainder filled in from reference TRBV7-9 and TRBJ2-4): DTGVSQNPRHKITKRGQNVTFRCDPISEHNRLYWYRQTLGQGPEFLTYFQNEAQLEKSRLLSDRFSAERPKGSFSTLEIQRTEQGDSAMYLCASSTRDREGSKNIQYFGAGTRLSVL.

This clonotype was seen ten or more times. The chain employs TRBV7-2 and TRBJ2-1; D ambiguous. This CDR3 region has 13 residues. V was trimmed by 1 base and J by 5 bases, leaving 6 bases between them. Germline-derived CDR1 and CDR2 are SGHTA and FQGNSA. The CDR3 loop reads CASSLGLNNEQFF. The CDR3 nucleotides are TGTGCCAGCAGCTTAGGACTCAACAATGAGCAGTTCTTC. Full variable domain (outside the CDR3, taken from reference TRBV7-2 and TRBJ2-1): GAGVSQSPSNKVTEKGKDVELRCDPISGHTALYWYRQSLGQGLEFLIYFQGNSAPDKSGLPSDRFSAERTGGSVSTLTIQRTQQEDSAVYLCASSLGLNNEQFFGPGTRLTVL.

This clonotype has just a few counts. The gene calls are TRBV7-8 and TRBJ1-1, with TRBD1 matching over 9 bases. The V gene's germline CDR1 is SGHVS and CDR2 FQNEAQ. The CDR3 totals 14 residues. V gave up 4 bases and J gave up 1 base; unmatched junction bases: 1. CDR3 sequence: CASSWTGENTEAFF. CDR3 DNA: TGTGCCAGCAGCTGGACAGGGGAGAACACTGAAGCTTTCTTT.

The chain carries TRBV29-1 and TRBJ2-7; 10 bases match TRBD2. V lost 0 bases and J lost 0; bases outside the gene matches: 11. The CDR3 length is 18 residues. Germline V gives CDR1 SQVTM, CDR2 ANQGSEA. The CDR3 spells CSVEDPRASGGSSYEQYF. The CDR3 bases are TGCAGCGTTGAAGATCCCCGGGCTAGCGGGGGAAGCTCCTACGAGCAGTACTTC.

The V gene is TRBV20-1, the J gene TRBJ2-1; 12 bases agree with TRBD2. This CDR3 comprises 15 residues. The ends lost 1 base at V and 7 bases at J; junction bases unmatched: 5. The germline CDR1 and CDR2 sequences are DFQATT and SNEGSKA (reference sequence). For the CDR3, the DNA is TGCAGTGCTAGAGCTAGCGGGAGGGCCAGGAATGAGCAGTTCTTC. It translates to CSARASGRARNEQFF.